This TCR beta chain was captured in a study of blood T cell repertoires in COVID-19. About the research overall: Acute and convalescent COVID-19 specimens originated in the United States, Italy and Spain.

Unmatched junction bases numbered 14, after V lost 8 bases and J lost 5 bases. Germline V gene data show CDR1 as LNHDA and CDR2 as SQIVND (reference sequence). CDR3 size: 16 residues. As originally analysed: By means of reference gene primer amplification, nucleated cell counts were estimated. Profiled with immunoSEQ multiplex PCR; TCRdb holds only in-frame clones, not every one. The DNA was the basis for D and trimming; V, J and clone size are from that table. The table lists about 300,000 clones, roughly 89% of them singletons. Specimen: PBMCs or T cells enriched from blood (not recorded which). The gene calls are TRBV19 and TRBJ2-5; 10 nucleotides align to TRBD2. The TCR sequence derives from a young woman with acute COVID-19. CDR3 in DNA: TGTGCCAGTCAGAGCGGGAGGGCCTCGTTCGGTGAGACCCAGTACTTC. Encoded protein: CASQSGRASFGETQYF.